The source of this T cell receptor beta chain is a study of CD8 T cells in ankylosing spondylitis. Study results and caveats: A subset of motif variants has previously been described in the synovial fluid and blood of reactive arthritis.

This clonotype was recorded a few times. Its target is not known. TCRdb reprocessed the 5' RACE reads with MiXCR, giving one entry per CDR3 protein. The sample contains fewer than 250,000 distinct CDR3 sequences, about 10% of which appear only once. Germline V gene sequence: CDR1 SGHNT, CDR2 YENEEA. Deletions cut 8 bases from V and 7 bases from J, with 21 bases between. The CDR3 has 15 residues. The TCR sequence derives from a male donor with ankylosing spondylitis or in good health (not recorded which). The genes are TRBV11-3 and TRBJ2-4; D is undetermined. Sequencing input: blood, either unsorted or a sorted T cell fraction (not recorded which). The CDR3 DNA follows: TGTGCCAGCGGCTCGGTGGGCCTGCTTGGGAACATTCAGTACTTC. This gives the protein CASGSVGLLGNIQYF.